This record covers a single T cell receptor beta chain. This sample also contains other DNA sequences that code for the same CDR3. This entry is derived from a study of blood T cell repertoires in COVID-19. In the study overall: Whether acute or convalescent, the COVID-19 samples came from the United States, Italy and Spain. T cells, B-cell-depleted T cells, or PBMCs provided the cDNA or gDNA that served as material.

There are 13 residues in the CDR3. Germline V gene data show CDR1 as LGHNA and CDR2 as YNFKEQ. V lost 0 bases to trimming and J lost 5 bases, with 5 bases between them. Original data processing: Amplification of reference gene primers provided the estimated nucleated cell counts. Generated by immunoSEQ multiplex PCR, the TCRdb table keeps only in-frame clones and is missing some. D and trimming were read from the DNA, whereas the V and J calls and clone size are those reported in that table. The sample holds a few hundred thousand clones, 70% to 90% seen once. Clinical history reported by participants formed the basis on which cohorts were assigned.

The TCR was taken from a woman between 18 and 29 years old who had recovered from COVID-19. The sample consisted of PBMCs or T cells enriched from blood (not recorded which). The chain couples TRBV4-2 to TRBJ1-5; D not resolved. The CDR3 spells CASSQDSYQPQHF. In DNA, the CDR3 is TGTGCCAGCAGCCAAGATTCGTATCAGCCCCAGCATTTT.